A single sample is the source of the 30 T cell receptor beta chains below, sequenced in a study of blood T cells in healthy people across ages. Primed by a sample-barcoded 5' primer and a J-beta primer mix, a second PCR proceeded for about 7 to 12 cycles. One entry per CDR3 protein, called by TCRdb with MiXCR from the 5' RACE reads. This sample has around 1,000,000 distinct CDR3 sequences; 30% to 40% occur once, and the top ten carry under 15%. The sequenced sample consisted of blood. The receptors derive from a man aged 18 to 29 in good health.

This clonotype has a handful of counts. The chain links TRBV2 to TRBJ1-1, with D unresolved. V lost 0 bases to trimming and J lost 4 bases, with 9 bases between them. Germline V gene data show CDR1 as SNHLY and CDR2 as FYNNEI. The length of the CDR3 is 14 residues. This CDR3 is CASSEAATTTEAFF. CDR3 sequence (DNA): TGTGCCAGCAGTGAAGCGGCGACGACCACTGAAGCTTTCTTT. The full variable domain, with the rest looked up from reference TRBV2 and TRBJ1-1, is EPEVTQTPSHQVTQMGQEVILRCVPISNHLYFYWYRQILGQKVEFLVSFYNNEISEKSEIFDDQFSVERPDGSNFTLKIRSTKLEDSAMYFCASSEAATTTEAFFGQGTRLTVV.

The rearrangement uses TRBV20-1 and TRBJ2-1; 10 nucleotides align to TRBD2. This CDR3 is 15 amino acids long. Trimming removed 0 bases from V and 8 bases from J; junction bases left unmatched: 7. Per germline, CDR1 DFQATT and CDR2 SNEGSKA (reference sequence). CDR3 in DNA: TGCAGTGCTAGAGATCTGCTAGCGGGGGAATATGAGCAGTTCTTC. It translates to CSARDLLAGEYEQFF.

In this sample, this clonotype turned up many times. This sequence joins TRBV20-1 and TRBJ1-2; TRBD1 might be the D (5 bases). This CDR3 has 13 residues. V dropped 6 bases and J dropped 7 bases, with 18 bases sitting between them. Germline lookup yields CDR1 DFQATT and CDR2 SNEGSKA (reference sequence). The CDR3 nucleotides are TGCAGTGCCACCCTACCGGGGGGAGGTGGCTACACCTTC. It translates to CSATLPGGGGYTF.

Comment on this clonotype: The junction departs from germline at one end; a sequencing error may be responsible. This chain links TRBV4-3 with TRBJ1-2; D perhaps matches TRBD1 (5 bases). CDR1 and CDR2 from the germline V gene are LGHNA and YSLEER. The CDR3 extends over 15 amino acids. The chain's CDR3 is CASSQQGEANYGHTF. The CDR3 DNA sequence: TGCGCCAGCAGCCAGCAAGGGGAGGCTAACTATGGCCACACCTTC.

This clonotype has only a few counts. The chain couples TRBV20-1 to TRBJ1-2; TRBD1 agrees at 7 bases. Germline V CDR1 and CDR2: DFQATT, SNEGSKA (reference sequence). CDR3 length equals 18 residues. J was trimmed by 3 bases and V by 1 base; bases with no gene match: 17. The CDR3 DNA sequence: TGCAGTGCTAGAGCTACTGTTCGGCGTACAGGGGAGTACTATGGCTACACCTTC. Translation: CSARATVRRTGEYYGYTF.

This chain links TRBV3-1 with TRBJ2-1; 11 bases fit TRBD1. Trimming took 0 bases from V and 3 from J; bases not matched to a gene: 1. Germline V gene lookup returns CDR1 LGHDT and CDR2 YNNKEL (reference sequence). This CDR3 region has 16 residues. The CDR3 spells CASSQEGQGVYNEQFF. The CDR3 nucleotides read TGTGCCAGCAGCCAAGAGGGACAGGGGGTCTACAATGAGCAGTTCTTC.

The chain employs TRBV7-2 and TRBJ1-4; tentative D call: TRBD1 (6 bases). The ends were cut back, 1 base at V and 6 bases at J, with 12 bases in the middle. The V gene's germline CDR1 is SGHTA and CDR2 FQGNSA. This CDR3 has 15 residues. This chain's CDR3 is CASSLGPGADEKLFF. The CDR3 DNA follows: TGTGCCAGCAGCTTAGGGCCAGGGGCTGATGAAAAACTGTTTTTT.

This chain joins TRBV27 and TRBJ2-2; 12 bases line up with TRBD1. The J segment lost 4 bases and the V segment lost 4 bases, leaving 1 base of the junction unmatched. Looked up from germline, CDR1 is MNHEY and CDR2 is SMNVEV (reference sequence). CDR3 length: 15 amino acids. The CDR3 is CASSWDRGLTGELFF. CDR3 DNA: TGTGCCAGCAGTTGGGACAGGGGGCTCACCGGGGAGCTGTTTTTT.

The count of this clonotype is one. The rearrangement joins TRBV7-8 to TRBJ2-1; no clear D. The V end lost 3 bases, the J end lost 2 bases, and 17 bases lay between the germline ends. The CDR3 covers 17 residues. CDR1 is SGHVS, CDR2 FQNEAQ, per germline. CDR3 region: CASSFSLGGTTYNEQFF. The CDR3 bases are TGTGCCAGCAGCTTTAGCTTGGGCGGTACGACCTACAATGAGCAGTTCTTC.

This clonotype was detected only a few times. The CDR3 spells CASSQERGAATDTQYF. The DNA for the CDR3 is TGCGCCAGCAGCCAAGAAAGGGGAGCGGCCACAGATACGCAGTATTTT. The V and J genes are TRBV4-3 and TRBJ2-3; D is possibly TRBD1 or TRBD2 (5 bases each). This CDR3 region has 16 residues. Per the germline V gene, CDR1 is LGHNA and CDR2 is YSLEER. Between the trimmed V and J ends, which lost 0 bases and 2 bases, there was a span of 12 bases.

This clonotype was observed a handful of times. The chain carries TRBV12-3 or TRBV12-4 and TRBJ1-1, with 9 bases aligning to TRBD1. The CDR3 has 18 amino acids. V gave up 6 bases and J gave up 5 bases; unmatched junction bases: 19. For the CDR3, the DNA is TGTGCCAGCAGCCCCTGGCCGGGACAGGGTGTTATGTGGACTGAAGCTTTCTTT. This codes for CASSPWPGQGVMWTEAFF.

This clonotype showed up just a few times. The chain joins TRBV5-5 to TRBJ2-1; D possibly corresponds to TRBD1 (6 bases). Matching the DNA end better, TRBJ2-7 makes the J call doubtful. This CDR3 contains 16 residues. Germline assignment: CDR1 SGHKS and CDR2 YYEKEE (reference sequence). CDR3 region: CASSLTGSNRYNEQYF. The CDR3 nucleotides read TGTGCCAGCAGCTTGACAGGGTCTAACCGATACAATGAGCAGTACTTC.

This clonotype was observed a handful of times. The chain carries TRBV6-5 and TRBJ1-5, with 8 bases identical to TRBD1. Germline V lookup: CDR1 MNHEY, CDR2 SVGAGI. The CDR3 has 19 amino acids. The junction had 14 bases not matched to a gene; V was cut back by 4 bases and J by 0 bases. The CDR3, as DNA: TGTGCCAGCAGTTCCCGCCCCGGGGACAGGCTTTATAGCAATCAGCCCCAGCATTTT. Its translation: CASSSRPGDRLYSNQPQHF.

The genes are TRBV7-2 and TRBJ2-6; D may be TRBD1 or TRBD2 (6 bases each). Germline V gene lookup returns CDR1 SGHTA and CDR2 FQGNSA. CDR3 length equals 20 residues. Between the trimmed V and J ends, which lost 5 bases and 7 bases, there was a span of 30 bases. CDR3 loop: CASSEYPSGQGIAGANVLTF. In DNA form, the CDR3 reads TGTGCCAGCAGCGAATACCCAAGCGGGCAGGGGATCGCCGGAGCCAACGTCCTGACTTTC.

This chain connects TRBV20-1 to TRBJ1-5; weak D call: TRBD1 (5 bases). V lost 2 bases to trimming and J lost 7 bases, with 21 bases between them. The CDR3 is 16 residues long. Germline loops: CDR1 DFQATT, CDR2 SNEGSKA (reference sequence). CDR3 loop: CSARWSGKIYSQPQHF. The CDR3 DNA follows: TGCAGTGCTAGATGGTCAGGGAAAATTTATTCCCAGCCCCAGCATTTT.

This clonotype was detected a few times. The chain is built from TRBV7-3 and TRBJ1-6; D perhaps matches TRBD1 (5 bases). This CDR3 comprises 15 residues. Trimming shortened V by 0 bases and J by 5 bases, and 8 bases separated the two germline ends. CDR1 is SGHTA and CDR2 is FQGTGA in the germline V gene. CDR3 sequence reads: CASSLTGQHNSPLHF. The CDR3 region has the DNA TGTGCCAGCAGCTTAACCGGACAACATAATTCACCCCTCCACTTT.

DNA for the CDR3: TGCGCCAGCAGCCAAGATGCCGGGGCTGCTAACAATGAGCAGTACTTC. Its protein product is CASSQDAGAANNEQYF. The chain combines TRBV4-3 with TRBJ2-7; possibly TRBD1 or TRBD2 for D (5 bases each). The V gene's germline CDR1 is LGHNA and CDR2 YSLEER. There are 16 residues in the CDR3. With 0 bases removed from V and 7 bases from J, the gap between germline ends came to 19 bases.

This clonotype has more than one count but fewer than ten. The chain combines TRBV7-8 with TRBJ1-2; 7 nucleotides align to TRBD1. Germline lookup yields CDR1 SGHVS and CDR2 FQNEAQ. This CDR3 region has 20 residues. With V trimmed by 5 bases and J by 0 bases, 21 bases remained unmatched. CDR3 sequence (DNA): TGTGCCAGCAGCCTAGGACGGGAACGGGAGACAGGGAGATCTAACTATGGCTACACCTTC. The encoded protein is CASSLGRERETGRSNYGYTF.

This clonotype was counted a few times. This chain links TRBV12-3 or TRBV12-4 with TRBJ1-5; TRBD1 is a possible D gene (5 bases). CDR3 length: 16 amino acids. V was cut by 5 bases and J by 2 bases, with 16 bases left in between. The CDR3 is CASSQGTGIGNQPQHF. The CDR3 DNA is TGTGCCAGCAGTCAAGGGACGGGAATAGGCAATCAGCCCCAGCATTTT.

This chain connects TRBV9 to TRBJ1-1; D is unclear. V was trimmed by 0 bases and J by 2 bases, leaving 8 bases between them. This CDR3 contains 14 residues. Germline CDR1 SGDLS, CDR2 YYNGEE. CDR3 loop: CASSVEWGNTEAFF. Here the CDR3 DNA reads TGTGCCAGCAGCGTAGAGTGGGGAAACACTGAAGCTTTCTTT.

The chain is built from TRBV20-1 and TRBJ1-5, with 7 bases fitting TRBD1. The J segment lost 0 bases and the V segment lost 1 base, leaving 6 bases of the junction unmatched. The CDR3 loop spans 16 amino acids. CDR1 and CDR2 from the germline V gene are DFQATT and SNEGSKA (reference sequence). This chain's CDR3 is CSARAGGDYSNQPQHF. The CDR3 nucleotides are TGCAGTGCTAGAGCAGGGGGTGATTATAGCAATCAGCCCCAGCATTTT.

Notes on this clonotype: A read error may be the cause here, since a much bigger clone is one base away. The chain employs TRBV20-1 and TRBJ1-5; 7 nucleotides match TRBD1. Germline CDR1 and CDR2: DFQATT and SNEGSKA (reference sequence). The CDR3 consists of 13 residues. J was trimmed by 6 bases and V by 5 bases; bases with no gene match: 7. The CDR3 reads CSAGGRGVQPQHF. CDR3 DNA sequence: TGCAGTGCTGGAGGCAGGGGGGTTCAGCCCCAGCATTTT.

This clonotype turned up a few times. This sequence joins TRBV7-2 and TRBJ1-6; D is possibly TRBD1 (5 bases). The CDR3 has 14 residues. Trimming removed 2 bases from V and 8 bases from J, with 10 bases in between. Germline V gene lookup returns CDR1 SGHTA and CDR2 FQGNSA. CDR3 region: CASSLTGLDSPLHF. DNA of the CDR3: TGTGCCAGCAGCTTAACAGGCCTTGATTCACCCCTCCACTTT.

The chain employs TRBV27 and TRBJ1-1, with 10 bases fitting TRBD1. V gave up 5 bases and J gave up 6 bases; unmatched junction bases: 9. CDR1 is MNHEY, CDR2 SMNVEV, per germline (reference sequence). There are 15 residues in the CDR3. The CDR3 DNA reads TGTGCCAGCAGTGATCGGACAGGGGGTGGGGCTGAAGCTTTCTTT. Protein: CASSDRTGGGAEAFF.

The rearrangement links TRBV6-2 or TRBV6-3 to TRBJ1-2, with D unclear. Germline CDR1 reads MNHEY; CDR2 reads SVGEGT. The CDR3 consists of 12 residues. Trimming took off 5 bases at V and 8 bases at J, with 12 bases between the two ends. The CDR3 sequence is CASSQSDSGYTF. The DNA of the CDR3 is TGTGCCAGCAGTCAATCGGACTCAGGCTACACCTTC.

This clonotype has a count of ten or more. The rearrangement joins TRBV7-9 to TRBJ2-1, with 7 bases aligning to TRBD2. This CDR3 contains 14 residues. In germline, CDR1 is SEHNR, CDR2 FQNEAQ (reference sequence). The V and J ends lost 6 bases and 0 bases, in that order; junction bases with no gene match: 2. CDR3 nucleotides: TGTGCCAGCAGGCGGGGGAGCTCCTACAATGAGCAGTTCTTC. It is translated as CASRRGSSYNEQFF.

V and J are TRBV2 and TRBJ2-3, with 7 nucleotides matching TRBD2. CDR1 and CDR2 (germline): SNHLY, FYNNEI. V lost 6 bases to trimming and J lost 8 bases; unmatched junction nucleotides: 11. The CDR3 covers 14 residues. CDR3 amino acids: CASSADTSEGTQYF. CDR3 in DNA: TGTGCCAGCAGCGCGGACACTAGCGAGGGTACGCAGTATTTT.

CDR3 sequence (DNA): TGTGCCAGCAGCTTAGGAGGCAGGGACGAGCAGTACTTC. Encoded protein: CASSLGGRDEQYF. The chain uses TRBV7-2 and TRBJ2-7; D may be TRBD1 (5 bases). This CDR3 has 13 residues. Germline loops: CDR1 SGHTA, CDR2 FQGNSA. V lost 1 base and J lost 5, with 9 bases in between.

The rearrangement joins TRBV4-3 to TRBJ2-7; maybe TRBD1 (6 bases). This CDR3 is built from 15 residues. The germline V gene encodes CDR1 LGHNA and CDR2 YSLEER. V was pared by 2 bases and J by 0 bases, with 11 bases between. The CDR3 protein is CASSQLQGSSYEQYF. CDR3 DNA sequence: TGCGCCAGCAGCCAATTACAGGGTAGCTCCTACGAGCAGTACTTC.

This clonotype turned up a few times. The chain is built from TRBV5-1 and TRBJ2-7; 7 nucleotides match TRBD1. With V trimmed by 0 bases and J by 3 bases, 3 bases remained unmatched. The germline V gene has CDR1 SGHRS and CDR2 YFSETQ. This CDR3 spans 14 amino acids. The CDR3 region is CASSLVQGNYEQYF. The CDR3 region has the DNA TGCGCCAGCAGCTTGGTACAGGGGAACTACGAGCAGTACTTC.